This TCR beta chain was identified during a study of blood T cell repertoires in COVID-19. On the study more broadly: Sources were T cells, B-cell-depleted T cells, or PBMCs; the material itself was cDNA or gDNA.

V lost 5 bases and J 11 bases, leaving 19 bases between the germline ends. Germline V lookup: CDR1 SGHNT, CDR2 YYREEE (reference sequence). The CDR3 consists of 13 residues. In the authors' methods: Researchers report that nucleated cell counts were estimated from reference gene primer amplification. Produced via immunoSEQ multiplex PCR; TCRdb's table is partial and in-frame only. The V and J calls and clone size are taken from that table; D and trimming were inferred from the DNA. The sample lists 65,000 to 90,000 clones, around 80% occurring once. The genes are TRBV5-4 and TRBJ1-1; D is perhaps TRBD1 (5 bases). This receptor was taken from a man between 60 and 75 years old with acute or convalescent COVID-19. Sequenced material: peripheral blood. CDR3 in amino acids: CASSSGSRTRAFF. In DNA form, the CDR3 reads TGTGCCAGCAGTTCAGGGTCGCGAACCCGTGCTTTCTTT.